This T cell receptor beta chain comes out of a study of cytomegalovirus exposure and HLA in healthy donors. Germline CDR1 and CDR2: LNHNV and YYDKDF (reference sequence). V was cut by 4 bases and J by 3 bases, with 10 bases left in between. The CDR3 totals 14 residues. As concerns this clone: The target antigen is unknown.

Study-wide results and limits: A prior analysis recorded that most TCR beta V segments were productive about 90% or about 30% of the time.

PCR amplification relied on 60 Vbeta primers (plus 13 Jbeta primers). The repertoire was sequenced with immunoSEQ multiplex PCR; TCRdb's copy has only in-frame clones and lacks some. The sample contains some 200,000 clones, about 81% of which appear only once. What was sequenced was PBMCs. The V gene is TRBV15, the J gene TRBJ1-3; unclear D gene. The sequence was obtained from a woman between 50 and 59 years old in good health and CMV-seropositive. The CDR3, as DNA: TGTGCCACCAGCAAGGCGGCACTTGGAAACACCATATATTTT. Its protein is CATSKAALGNTIYF.